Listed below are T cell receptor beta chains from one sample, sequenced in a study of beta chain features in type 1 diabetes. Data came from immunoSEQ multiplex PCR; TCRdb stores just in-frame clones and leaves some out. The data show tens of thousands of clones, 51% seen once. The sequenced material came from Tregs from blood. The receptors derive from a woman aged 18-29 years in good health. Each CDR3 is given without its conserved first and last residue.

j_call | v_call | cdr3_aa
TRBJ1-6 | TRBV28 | ASSLRRLDSSYNSPLH
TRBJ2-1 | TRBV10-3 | AIMDRAYNEQF
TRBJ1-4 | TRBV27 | ASSLVTADEKLF
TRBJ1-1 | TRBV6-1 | ASSEAAWATEAF
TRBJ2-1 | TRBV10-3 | AISEREGLNEQF
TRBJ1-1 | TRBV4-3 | ASSQEEATEAF
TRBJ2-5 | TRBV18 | ASSREVQETQY
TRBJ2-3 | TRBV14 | ASSPSTGTDTQY
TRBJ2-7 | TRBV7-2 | ASSLEVAAGSGEQY
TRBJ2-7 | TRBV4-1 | ASSLSGGPYEQY
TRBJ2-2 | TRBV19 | ASSIGQGHTGELF
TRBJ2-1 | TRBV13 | ASTLRGRFKNEQF
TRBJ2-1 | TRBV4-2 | ASSRTSGTSGFNEQF
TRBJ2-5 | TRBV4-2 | ASSQGLQGGEETQY
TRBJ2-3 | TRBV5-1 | ASSLADLASTDTQY
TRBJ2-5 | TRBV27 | ASSLRFSFEQY
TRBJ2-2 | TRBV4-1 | ASSQVQYTGELF
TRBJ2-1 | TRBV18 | ASSTKDRASDGQF
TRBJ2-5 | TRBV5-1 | ASSLGLAGLQETQY
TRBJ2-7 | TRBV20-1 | SAIEKLEQY
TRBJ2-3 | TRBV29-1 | SVTREQGNTQY
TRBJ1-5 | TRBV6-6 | ASSPGKGSNQPQH
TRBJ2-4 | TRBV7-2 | ASSLARTSGRAPKNIQY
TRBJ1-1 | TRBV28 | ASSVMGQSNTEAF